The next 8 T cell receptor beta chains were all read from a single sample in a study of T cell repertoires in cytomegalovirus infection. Antigens for these TCRs are unknown. TCRdb re-called the reads through MiXCR, storing one row per CDR3 protein. The sample yields 800,000 to 950,000 distinct CDR3 sequences, 32% seen once. Specimen: cultured CD8+ T cells from PBMCs, collected from culture after CMV antigen stimulation. Every receptor here comes from a human donor in good health (CMV status not recorded). Some clones in this sample may be carry-over from other donors' samples.

This sequence joins TRBV6-6 and TRBJ2-7; D remains unclear. The CDR3 is 15 residues long. V was clipped by 0 bases and J by 6 bases, with 15 bases between them. CDR1 is MNHNY, CDR2 SVGAGI, per germline (reference sequence). CDR3 sequence reads: CASSYSITRGSEQYV. In nucleotides, the CDR3 is TGTGCCAGCAGTTACTCTATAACTCGAGGCAGCGAGCAGTACGTC.

This clonotype was picked up many times. This chain joins TRBV6-5 and TRBJ1-5; D remains ambiguous. Per the germline V gene, CDR1 is MNHEY and CDR2 is SVGAGI. Trimming pared 2 bases from V and 6 bases from J, leaving 8 bases between. This CDR3 comprises 13 residues. CDR3 in DNA: TGTGCCAGCAGTTACGGGAGCGGTCAGCCCCAGCATTTT. Translation gives CASSYGSGQPQHF.

This clonotype came up many times. The V call is TRBV7-8, the J call TRBJ2-1, with D possibly being TRBD1 or TRBD2 (5 bases each). The CDR3 totals 12 residues. The germline V gene has CDR1 SGHVS and CDR2 FQNEAQ. The V end lost 4 bases, the J end lost 6 bases, and 7 bases lay between the germline ends. The CDR3 loop reads CASSWDGNEQFF. CDR3 bases: TGTGCCAGCAGCTGGGACGGCAATGAGCAGTTCTTC.

The rearrangement joins TRBV6-8 to TRBJ2-3, with 10 bases fitting TRBD1. V shed 7 bases and J 0 bases; nucleotides not matched to a gene: 4. Germline V lookup: CDR1 MNHGY, CDR2 SAAAGT. The CDR3 covers 15 residues. CDR3 nucleotide sequence: TGTGCCAGCACCAGACAGGGGGCTAGCACAGATACGCAGTATTTT. It is translated as CASTRQGASTDTQYF.

This sequence joins TRBV20-1 and TRBJ1-5, with 12 nucleotides matching TRBD1. The CDR3 loop spans 17 amino acids. Losses at the gene ends were 2 bases for V and 4 bases for J; bases not matched to a gene: 9. Germline V CDR1 and CDR2: DFQATT, SNEGSKA (reference sequence). The DNA for the CDR3 is TGCAGTGCTAGACCTCGATGGGACAGGGGGCCAAATCAGCCCCAGCATTTT. Translating it yields CSARPRWDRGPNQPQHF.

The CDR3 loop reads CASSTGLPSGANVLTF. The CDR3, as DNA: TGTGCCAGCAGTACCGGGCTCCCTTCTGGGGCCAACGTCCTGACTTTC. This chain uses TRBV6-2 or TRBV6-3 with TRBJ2-6; unclear D gene. CDR3 length equals 16 residues. V was cut by 5 bases and J by 1 base, with 12 bases left in between. In germline, CDR1 is MNHEY, CDR2 SVGEGT.

This clonotype was observed many times. The chain carries TRBV11-2 and TRBJ2-1, with D hard to call. The CDR3 extends over 11 amino acids. Germline values: CDR1 SGHAT, CDR2 FQNNGV. The germline V and J ends were trimmed by 0 bases and 7 bases, with 1 base remaining between them. CDR3 protein: CASSLENEQFF. As DNA, the CDR3 is TGTGCCAGCAGCTTAGAAAATGAGCAGTTCTTC.

The sample holds many counts of this clonotype. The chain's CDR3 is CASRETGSNPYGYTF. The CDR3 nucleotides read TGTGCCAGCAGGGAAACAGGTTCGAACCCCTATGGCTACACCTTC. The chain has TRBV28 and TRBJ1-2; weak D call: TRBD1 (5 bases). The CDR3 has 15 amino acids. Trimming shortened V by 6 bases and J by 4 bases, and 18 bases separated the two germline ends. Germline V gives CDR1 MDHEN, CDR2 SYDVKM.